This TCR beta chain was observed in a study of STAT3 mutations in large granular lymphocyte leukemia. Study observations and caveats: Clonal expansion was inferred from other time points because no sample existed at each clone's first appearance. TCR clonotype switching after therapy occurred in 6 of 18 patients. A small but highly pathogenic clone may have been missed. In T-cell large granular lymphocyte leukemia, about half of patients showed multiple immunodominant subclonotypes.

Looked up from germline, CDR1 is MNHEY and CDR2 is SVGAGI. The CDR3 covers 15 residues. V was pared by 8 bases and J by 6 bases, with 12 bases of the junction left unmatched. TCRbeta libraries averaged around 42,000 productive templates per sample. Repertoires were generated with immunoSEQ multiplex PCR, while TCRdb's copy carries only in-frame clones and drops some. The table has 10,000 to 15,000 clones, more than 75% seen once. To note about this clone: The antigen remains undetermined.

V gene TRBV6-5 combines with J gene TRBJ1-5, with 8 bases lining up with TRBD1. The clonotype originates from a man between 60 and 75 years old with T-cell large granular lymphocyte leukemia. Some clones in this sample may be carry-over from other donors' samples. Source material: peripheral blood mononuclear cells. The CDR3 sequence: CASRSRGQGSQPQHF. The CDR3 nucleotides read TGTGCCAGCCGCAGTCGAGGACAGGGAAGTCAGCCCCAGCATTTT.